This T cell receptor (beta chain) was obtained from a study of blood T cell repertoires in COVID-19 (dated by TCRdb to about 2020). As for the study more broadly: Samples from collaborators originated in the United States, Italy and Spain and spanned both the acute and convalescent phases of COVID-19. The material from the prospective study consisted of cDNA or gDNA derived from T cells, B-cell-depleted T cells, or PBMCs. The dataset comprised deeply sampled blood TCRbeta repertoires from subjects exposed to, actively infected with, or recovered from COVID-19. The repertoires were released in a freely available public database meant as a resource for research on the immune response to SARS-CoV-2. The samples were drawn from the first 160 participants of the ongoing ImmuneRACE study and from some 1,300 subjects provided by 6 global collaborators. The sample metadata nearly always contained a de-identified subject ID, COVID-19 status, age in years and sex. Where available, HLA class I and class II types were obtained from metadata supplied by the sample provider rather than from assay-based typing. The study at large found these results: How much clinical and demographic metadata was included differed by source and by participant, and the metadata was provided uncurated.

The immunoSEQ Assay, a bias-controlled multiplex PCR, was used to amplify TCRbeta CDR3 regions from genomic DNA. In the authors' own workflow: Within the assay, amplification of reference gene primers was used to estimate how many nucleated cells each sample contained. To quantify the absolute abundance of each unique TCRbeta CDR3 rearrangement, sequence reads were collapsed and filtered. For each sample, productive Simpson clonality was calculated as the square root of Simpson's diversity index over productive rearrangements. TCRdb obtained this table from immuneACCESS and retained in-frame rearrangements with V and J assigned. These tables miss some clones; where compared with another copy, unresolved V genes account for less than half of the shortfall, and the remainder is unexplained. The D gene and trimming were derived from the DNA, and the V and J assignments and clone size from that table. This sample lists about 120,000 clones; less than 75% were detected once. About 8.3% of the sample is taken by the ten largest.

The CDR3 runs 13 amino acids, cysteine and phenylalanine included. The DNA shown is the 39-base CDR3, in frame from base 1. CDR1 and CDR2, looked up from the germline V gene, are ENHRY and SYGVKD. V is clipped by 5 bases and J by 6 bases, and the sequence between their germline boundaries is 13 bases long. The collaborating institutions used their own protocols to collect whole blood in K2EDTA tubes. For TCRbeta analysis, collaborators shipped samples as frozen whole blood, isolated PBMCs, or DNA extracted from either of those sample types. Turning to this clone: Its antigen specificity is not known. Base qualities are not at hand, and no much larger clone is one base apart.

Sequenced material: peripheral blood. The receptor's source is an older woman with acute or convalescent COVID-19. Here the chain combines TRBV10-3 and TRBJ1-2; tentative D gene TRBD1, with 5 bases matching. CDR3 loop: CAISKGTPNGYTF. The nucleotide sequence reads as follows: TGTGCCATCAGTAAAGGGACTCCAAATGGCTACACCTTC.